This record looks at one T cell receptor beta chain sequence and its context. V lost 1 base, J lost 5 bases, and 10 bases stayed unmatched. CDR1 is SGHAT and CDR2 is FQDESV in the germline V gene (reference sequence). The CDR3 has 16 residues. TCR beta chains were sequenced at survey level with immunoSEQ. Measured with immunoSEQ multiplex PCR; TCRdb has only the in-frame clones, and not every one. Of some 68,000 clones in the sample, approximately 92% are singletons; the top ten hold around 4.5%. This TCR was recovered from a man in his forties with rheumatoid arthritis. This sequence joins TRBV11-1 and TRBJ2-5; 7 positions match TRBD1. The source material was PBMCs. As DNA, the CDR3 is TGTGCCAGCAGCTTAGGATGGAGCAGGGGGTCGGAGACCCAGTACTTC. It codes for CASSLGWSRGSETQYF. The entire variable domain, with the rest obtained from reference TRBV11-1 and TRBJ2-5, is as follows: EAEVAQSPRYKITEKSQAVAFWCDPISGHATLYWYRQILGQGPELLVQFQDESVVDDSQLPKDRFSAERLKGVDSTLKIQPAELGDSAMYLCASSLGWSRGSETQYFGPGTRLLVL.